One sample yielded the 25 T cell receptor beta chains listed below, sequenced in a study of beta chain features in type 1 diabetes. Study-level points and caveats: In every one of the four CD4+ subsets, TCRB CDR3s were moderately but significantly shorter in Type 1 diabetes patients.

The authors reverse transcribed all of the isolated RNA, so sequencing captured expressed TCRB transcripts. Libraries were prepared by immunoSEQ multiplex PCR; TCRdb keeps only in-frame clonotypes and omits some of them. The profile shows roughly 250,000 clones, 20% of them singletons. Antigens for these TCRs are unknown. Sequencing input: naive CD4+ T cells from blood. These receptors all come from a woman in her thirties or forties with type 1 diabetes.

J is TRBJ2-5 and V is TRBV2; a possible D gene is TRBD1 (5 bases). Germline loops: CDR1 SNHLY, CDR2 FYNNEI. Trimming took 6 bases from V and 3 from J, leaving 5 bases between them. The CDR3 extends over 11 amino acids. CDR3 nucleotide sequence: TGTGCCAGCAGCAGGGAAGAGACCCAGTACTTC. This codes for CASSREETQYF. The full variable domain, rest sourced from reference TRBV2 and TRBJ2-5, is EPEVTQTPSHQVTQMGQEVILRCVPISNHLYFYWYRQILGQKVEFLVSFYNNEISEKSEIFDDQFSVERPDGSNFTLKIRSTKLEDSAMYFCASSREETQYFGPGTRLLVL.

This clone was observed a handful of times. The chain uses TRBV15 and TRBJ1-5, with D tentatively TRBD1 (5 bases). Germline-derived CDR1 and CDR2 are LNHNV and YYDKDF (reference sequence). The CDR3 runs to 15 residues. The V end was cut by 1 base, the J end by 5 bases, with 12 bases between. The CDR3 DNA follows: TGTGCCACCAGCAGAGTCGGGGGTCGGGATCAGCCCCAGCATTTT. Its translation is CATSRVGGRDQPQHF.

The chain couples TRBV9 to TRBJ2-7; tentatively, D is TRBD2 (6 bases). The CDR3 extends over 15 amino acids. Germline assignment: CDR1 SGDLS and CDR2 YYNGEE. Deletions cut 1 base from V and 0 bases from J, with 11 bases between. The CDR3 reads CASSVLAGTSYEQYF. CDR3 coding DNA: TGTGCCAGCAGCGTACTGGCGGGGACCTCCTACGAGCAGTACTTC.

The chain couples TRBV29-1 to TRBJ2-5; 7 bases match TRBD2. Gene TRBJ2-7 matches the end of the DNA better, so the J call may be wrong. The CDR3 runs to 11 residues. Germline V gene sequence: CDR1 SQVTM, CDR2 ANQGSEA. CDR3 residues: CSVGTNYEQYF. The CDR3 DNA reads TGCAGCGTGGGGACTAACTACGAGCAGTACTTC.

V gene TRBV27 combines with J gene TRBJ2-7; D unclear. The CDR3 has 13 residues. Trimming stripped 5 bases from V and 4 bases from J, with 12 bases between. CDR1 is MNHEY, CDR2 SMNVEV, per germline (reference sequence). DNA of the CDR3: TGTGCCAGCAGTAACGGCGGATTATACGAGCAGTACTTC. Its protein product is CASSNGGLYEQYF.

Only a few counts were recorded for this clone. Other DNA sequences in the same sample also yield this CDR3. In DNA form, the CDR3 reads TGCGCCAGCTCCCTAGCTTCAGATACGCAGTATTTT. The encoded protein is CASSLASDTQYF. V is TRBV5-1 and J is TRBJ2-3, with a weak D call TRBD2 (5 bases). Looked up from germline, CDR1 is SGHRS and CDR2 is YFSETQ. The V and J ends lost 7 bases and 4 bases respectively, with 10 bases between them. The CDR3 runs to 12 residues.

This clone was detected a few times. This rearrangement joins TRBV29-1 to TRBJ1-2; TRBD1 aligns across 8 bases. CDR3 size: 12 residues. Trimming at V came to 3 bases and at J to 3 bases, leaving 0 bases not matched to a gene. Germline assignment: CDR1 SQVTM and CDR2 ANQGSEA. Here the CDR3 DNA reads TGCAGCGTTGAGACAGGGGACTATGGCTACACCTTC. It codes for CSVETGDYGYTF.

The chain has TRBV28 and TRBJ2-3; 8 bases agree with TRBD1. Trimming cost V 5 bases and J 6 bases; bases outside gene matches: 10. Per germline, CDR1 MDHEN and CDR2 SYDVKM. The CDR3 contains 15 residues. The CDR3 sequence is CASSAGQGPGDTQYF. CDR3 DNA sequence: TGTGCCAGCAGTGCCGGACAGGGACCAGGGGATACGCAGTATTTT.

This clone was seen only a few times. The chain has TRBV9 and TRBJ1-2; D uncertain. The germline V gene encodes CDR1 SGDLS and CDR2 YYNGEE. There are 15 residues in the CDR3. The V end lost 4 bases, the J end lost 8 bases, and 21 bases lay between the germline ends. CDR3 nucleotide sequence: TGTGCCAGCAGCACTTCGAGCTACGGCGCGGGAGGCTACACCTTC. Translation gives CASSTSSYGAGGYTF.

A few counts support this clone. J is TRBJ2-3 and V is TRBV4-3; a weak D match, TRBD1 (5 bases). The CDR3 loop spans 15 amino acids. V dropped 0 bases and J dropped 2 bases, with 9 bases sitting between them. CDR1 and CDR2 (germline): LGHNA, YSLEER. The CDR3 region has the DNA TGCGCCAGCAGCCAAGATGCAGGGCCCACAGATACGCAGTATTTT. Protein: CASSQDAGPTDTQYF.

This clone has only a few counts. This rearrangement joins TRBV15 to TRBJ2-5, with TRBD2 as a possible D gene (6 bases). V lost 1 base, J lost 4 bases, and 19 bases lay in between. The CDR3 consists of 17 residues. CDR1 and CDR2 (germline): LNHNV, YYDKDF (reference sequence). The CDR3: CATSRGSGGGPRETQYF. The CDR3 DNA sequence: TGTGCCACCAGCAGAGGATCGGGCGGAGGGCCTAGAGAGACCCAGTACTTC.

The chain employs TRBV28 and TRBJ2-7; D might be TRBD1 (6 bases). The CDR3 is made up of 15 amino acids. The germline gives CDR1 MDHEN, CDR2 SYDVKM. V lost 4 bases and J lost 3, with 16 bases in between. DNA for the CDR3: TGTGCCAGCAGTTCCGGACAGCCTTCGGGCTACGAGCAGTACTTC. It yields the protein CASSSGQPSGYEQYF.

The V and J genes are TRBV7-6 and TRBJ2-3; D might be TRBD2 (6 bases). V gave up 3 bases and J gave up 1 base, with 20 bases separating them. The CDR3 is made up of 18 amino acids. Germline CDR1 and CDR2: SGHVS and FNYEAQ. The CDR3 loop is CASSFVGLGGGGTDTQYF. In DNA form, the CDR3 reads TGTGCCAGCAGCTTCGTGGGATTGGGGGGAGGTGGCACAGATACGCAGTATTTT.

In the case of this clone: Its ends do not fully match the called genes, so a read error is possible. The CDR3 sequence is CASSETGLKTEAFF. The CDR3 region has the DNA TGTGCCAGCAGTGAAACAGGGTTGAAGACTGAAGCTTTCTTT. The chain is built from TRBV2 and TRBJ1-1; D might be TRBD1 (6 bases). The CDR3 has 14 residues. In germline, CDR1 is SNHLY, CDR2 FYNNEI.

This clone was seen only a few times. CDR3 coding DNA: TGCAGCGCCACCTCCGGGACAGGGGACGTCTACGAGCAGTACTTC. It translates to CSATSGTGDVYEQYF. The rearrangement links TRBV29-1 to TRBJ2-7, with 10 nucleotides matching TRBD1. Germline CDR1 is SQVTM and CDR2 is ANQGSEA. The CDR3 is made up of 15 amino acids. V shed 7 bases and J 3 bases; nucleotides not matched to a gene: 12.

This chain uses TRBV4-1 with TRBJ1-4; 7 bases align to TRBD1. V gave up 4 bases and J gave up 7 bases; unmatched junction bases: 12. Germline values: CDR1 MGHRA, CDR2 YSYEKL. The CDR3 covers 16 residues. The CDR3 loop is CASSLTGSGLGEKLFF. The CDR3 DNA reads TGCGCCAGCAGCCTGACAGGGTCGGGGTTGGGTGAAAAACTGTTTTTT.

This clone has a handful of counts. This chain uses TRBV5-4 with TRBJ2-2; the D gene is possibly TRBD2 (5 bases). Trimming cost V 0 bases and J 4 bases, with 10 bases left between them. Germline CDR1 SGHNT, CDR2 YYREEE (reference sequence). The CDR3 extends over 15 amino acids. The CDR3 nucleotides read TGTGCCAGCAGCTTGGGTCCAGCGGTCACCGGGGAGCTGTTTTTT. Translated, it gives CASSLGPAVTGELFF.

The V and J genes are TRBV2 and TRBJ2-7; D perhaps matches TRBD2 (6 bases). Germline CDR1 reads SNHLY; CDR2 reads FYNNEI. The ends were cut back, 1 base at V and 3 bases at J, with 10 bases in the middle. CDR3 size: 14 residues. DNA for the CDR3: TGTGCCAGCAGTGAAGTCGTGACTAGCTACGAGCAGTACTTC. Residues: CASSEVVTSYEQYF.

This clone was seen more than once but under ten times. The J gene is TRBJ2-7, the V gene TRBV11-2; 7 bases are a match to TRBD1. Trimming at V came to 5 bases and at J to 1 base, leaving 5 bases not matched to a gene. The CDR3 runs to 14 residues. The germline gives CDR1 SGHAT, CDR2 FQNNGV. This CDR3 is CASSRPGQSYEQYF. As DNA, the CDR3 is TGTGCCAGCAGCCGACCGGGACAGTCCTACGAGCAGTACTTC.

The sample holds a few counts of this clone. Different DNA sequences within this sample yield the same CDR3. The chain carries TRBV5-6 and TRBJ2-6; no reliable D call. The CDR3 spans 15 residues. The germline gives CDR1 SGHDT, CDR2 YYEEEE. V lost 1 base to trimming and J lost 0 bases, with 5 bases between them. The CDR3 is CASSLRSSGANVLTF. The CDR3, as DNA: TGTGCCAGCAGCTTGCGGTCCTCTGGGGCCAACGTCCTGACTTTC.

This clone has just a few counts. The sample holds other DNA sequences that translate to the same CDR3. The chain combines TRBV5-4 with TRBJ2-1; D is unclear. The CDR3 has 16 residues. Germline values: CDR1 SGHNT, CDR2 YYREEE (reference sequence). Trimming left V 0 bases short and J 0 bases short, with 10 bases between. The CDR3 reads CASSLGSGSSYNEQFF. The CDR3 DNA reads as TGTGCCAGCAGCTTGGGGTCAGGAAGCTCCTACAATGAGCAGTTCTTC.

The rearrangement joins TRBV5-1 to TRBJ1-1; D is perhaps TRBD1 (6 bases). CDR3 size: 14 residues. CDR1 is SGHRS, CDR2 YFSETQ, per germline. Between the trimmed V and J ends, which lost 7 bases and 1 base, there was a span of 14 bases. CDR3 loop: CASGKDSQNTEAFF. For the CDR3, the DNA is TGCGCCAGCGGCAAGGACAGCCAGAACACTGAAGCTTTCTTT.

CDR3 sequence: CAWSVNPGFEAFF. The CDR3 coding sequence is TGTGCCTGGAGTGTAAATCCCGGGTTTGAAGCTTTCTTT. This rearrangement joins TRBV30 to TRBJ1-1; D unclear. The CDR3 length is 13 residues. The V gene lost 0 bases and the J gene lost 7 bases, with 12 bases spanning the gap. CDR1 and CDR2 (germline): GTSNPN, SVGIG (reference sequence).

Only a few counts were recorded for this clone. This rearrangement joins TRBV14 to TRBJ1-2; TRBD1 matches 7 bases. The CDR3 runs 17 residues. Looked up from germline, CDR1 is SGHDN and CDR2 is FVKESK. V trimming: 3 bases; J trimming: 0 bases; junction bases outside the gene matches: 10. The CDR3 DNA reads as TGTGCCAGCAGCCACCAAGTACAGGGGACCGCTAACTATGGCTACACCTTC. Protein sequence: CASSHQVQGTANYGYTF.

This clone was recorded a few times. The V gene is TRBV4-1, the J gene TRBJ2-1; D unresolved. The CDR3 is 14 residues long. Germline V CDR1 and CDR2: MGHRA, YSYEKL. V lost 4 bases and J lost 7, with 14 bases in between. CDR3 region: CASSLDHFGNEQFF. CDR3 in DNA: TGCGCCAGCAGCCTTGACCATTTCGGGAATGAGCAGTTCTTC.